The clone carrying this TCR beta chain was seen once. This CDR3 region has 14 residues. Germline V CDR1 and CDR2: GTSNPN, SVGIG (reference sequence). Trimming took 4 bases from V and 2 from J; bases not matched to a gene: 3. The data stem from a study of technical replicates of blood from a handful of donors. The table came from immunoSEQ multiplex PCR; TCRdb's copy has only in-frame clones and leaves some out. The sample records 14,000 or so clones, roughly 80% being singletons. The chain is built from TRBV30 and TRBJ1-5, with TRBD1 identical over 9 bases. The sequence came from a human donor in good health. Input material: PBMCs. The CDR3 bases are TGTGCCTGGACACAGGGGGCGGGCAATCAGCCCCAGCATTTT. Translation gives CAWTQGAGNQPQHF. The full variable domain, rest sourced from reference TRBV30 and TRBJ1-5, is SQTIHQWPATLVQPVGSPLSLECTVEGTSNPNLYWYRQAAGRGLQLLFYSVGIGQISSEVPQNLSASRPQDRQFILSSKKLLLSDSGFYLCAWTQGAGNQPQHFGDGTRLSIL.